This T cell receptor (beta chain) was obtained from a study of brain T cells in children with intractable seizures. Germline V gene sequence: CDR1 LNHDA, CDR2 SQIVND (reference sequence). Trimming shortened V by 3 bases and J by 3 bases, and 21 bases separated the two germline ends. The CDR3 has 17 residues. Only cases whose brain tissue showed the highest T cell transcript signatures were sequenced. TCRdb keeps only in-frame clones here, not all; method: immunoSEQ multiplex PCR. The sample gives 3,500 to 4,000 clones, about two thirds of which show up once; roughly 45% is in the top ten. The chain joins TRBV19 to TRBJ2-7, with D possibly TRBD1 on 5 matching bases. The sequence was collected from a girl aged 2 to 10 with Rasmussen encephalitis and intractable seizures. Sequenced material: resected brain tissue, taken at surgery. In DNA, the CDR3 is TGTGCCAGTAGTATGGGCCCGACAGCCAGTAAATTCTACGAGCAGTACTTC. Amino acids: CASSMGPTASKFYEQYF.